Presented here are 24 T cell receptor beta chains from one specimen sequenced in a study of T cell responses to AZD1222 COVID-19 vaccine. Clones were read by immunoSEQ multiplex PCR, and TCRdb kept only the in-frame ones, dropping some. This sample has about 44,000 clones, with 75% to 85% found just once. The material was peripheral blood, obtained on day 0 of AZD1222 vaccination. The receptors derive from an adult in good health.

The CDR3 loop is CASSEASGGYEQYF. The CDR3, as DNA: TGTGCCAGCAGTGAAGCTTCAGGGGGGTACGAGCAGTACTTC. The chain employs TRBV6-1 and TRBJ2-7; D is possibly TRBD1 (7 bases). In germline, CDR1 is MNHNS, CDR2 SASEGT. V was shortened by 0 bases and J by 4 bases, with 10 bases between the two germline ends. This CDR3 is 14 amino acids long.

A few counts support this clone. J is TRBJ2-7 and V is TRBV14; TRBD2 aligns across 10 bases. Germline CDR1 and CDR2: SGHDN and FVKESK. The CDR3 is 18 amino acids. Losses at the gene ends were 4 bases for V and 3 bases for J; bases not matched to a gene: 15. The CDR3 region is CASSRRRVVAGGDYEQYF. The CDR3 region has the DNA TGTGCCAGCAGCCGACGGAGGGTGGTAGCGGGGGGTGACTACGAGCAGTACTTC.

The chain joins TRBV10-2 to TRBJ2-7, with TRBD2 as a possible D gene (5 bases). The CDR3 totals 18 residues. Germline V gene sequence: CDR1 WSHSY, CDR2 SAAADI. The germline V and J ends were trimmed by 3 bases and 0 bases, with 21 bases remaining between them. The DNA of the CDR3 is TGCGCCAGCAGTGAATCGCCACACGCAACGGGGTCCTCCTACGAGCAGTACTTC. Translation: CASSESPHATGSSYEQYF.

The chain links TRBV9 to TRBJ1-1, with D unclear. The CDR3 spans 13 residues. V was cut by 0 bases and J by 1 base, with 4 bases left in between. Germline V CDR1 and CDR2: SGDLS, YYNGEE. The CDR3: CASSVGPNTEAFF. In DNA, the CDR3 is TGTGCCAGCAGCGTAGGTCCGAACACTGAAGCTTTCTTT.

The CDR3 loop reads CASSVAGATNEQYF. The CDR3 nucleotides read TGTGCCAGCAGCGTAGCGGGAGCTACAAACGAGCAGTACTTC. The chain links TRBV9 to TRBJ2-7; tentatively, D is TRBD2 (6 bases). Germline assignment: CDR1 SGDLS and CDR2 YYNGEE. CDR3 size: 14 residues. V lost 0 bases and J lost 5, with 12 bases in between. Full variable domain (remainder filled in from reference TRBV9 and TRBJ2-7): DSGVTQTPKHLITATGQRVTLRCSPRSGDLSVYWYQQSLDQGLQFLIQYYNGEERAKGNILERFSAQQFPDLHSELNLSSLELGDSALYFCASSVAGATNEQYFGPGTRLTVT.

The chain uses TRBV6-5 and TRBJ2-1; D is possibly TRBD1 (5 bases). Germline CDR1 is MNHEY and CDR2 is SVGAGI. This CDR3 is built from 13 residues. Trimming removed 4 bases at V and 9 bases at J, with 13 bases between. Written as DNA, the CDR3 is TGTGCCAGCAGTTTCAGGGCCGACGGTGAGCAGTTCTTC. Amino acid sequence: CASSFRADGEQFF.

The chain carries TRBV6-2 or TRBV6-3 and TRBJ2-5, with 7 bases identical to TRBD1. Trimming took 5 bases from V and 4 from J; bases not matched to a gene: 4. The CDR3 runs to 13 residues. Germline CDR1 reads MNHEY; CDR2 reads SVGEGT. The CDR3 sequence: CASSQGGTETQYF. The CDR3 region has the DNA TGTGCCAGCAGTCAAGGGGGCACAGAGACCCAGTACTTC.

The rearrangement joins TRBV16 to TRBJ2-7; D gene ambiguous. Germline-derived CDR1 and CDR2 are KGHSY and FQNENV. CDR3 length: 12 amino acids. The V end lost 2 bases, the J end lost 2 bases, and 4 bases lay between the germline ends. The CDR3, as DNA: TGTGCCAGCAGCCAAGCGACCTACGAGCAGTACTTC. It yields the protein CASSQATYEQYF.

The chain is built from TRBV6-5 and TRBJ1-2; 9 positions agree with TRBD1. V shed 6 bases, J shed 8 bases, and the junction held 4 bases outside the gene matches. The CDR3 totals 12 residues. The germline CDR1 and CDR2 sequences are MNHEY and SVGAGI. The DNA for the CDR3 is TGTGCCAGCAGCCGGACAGGGGACGGCTACACCTTC. This codes for CASSRTGDGYTF.

The rearrangement links TRBV6-2 or TRBV6-3 to TRBJ2-7, with D possibly being TRBD2 (6 bases). This CDR3 contains 12 residues. The germline V and J ends were trimmed by 5 bases and 7 bases, with 12 bases remaining between them. The V gene's germline CDR1 is MNHEY and CDR2 SVGEGT. As DNA, the CDR3 is TGTGCCAGCAGTAAACCAGGGACTGAGCAGTACTTC. Translated: CASSKPGTEQYF.

J is TRBJ2-3 and V is TRBV29-1; possible D gene TRBD1, 7 bases. CDR3 length: 19 residues. The V end was cut by 1 base, the J end by 4 bases, with 27 bases between. Germline V gene lookup returns CDR1 SQVTM and CDR2 ANQGSEA. CDR3 sequence: CSVEGGTDKFALAADTQYF. The CDR3 coding sequence is TGCAGCGTTGAAGGGGGGACAGATAAGTTTGCACTAGCTGCAGATACGCAGTATTTT.

V usage is TRBV6-5 and J usage is TRBJ1-2, with D unclear. Germline values: CDR1 MNHEY, CDR2 SVGAGI. V lost 4 bases and J lost 4, with 10 bases in between. CDR3 length: 13 residues. The CDR3 spells CASSFEGGYGYTF. The CDR3 DNA is TGTGCCAGCAGTTTCGAAGGCGGCTATGGCTACACCTTC.

This clone was seen repeatedly, ten times or more. The chain joins TRBV28 to TRBJ2-3, with 11 bases matching TRBD2. V was clipped by 4 bases and J by 4 bases; unmatched bases: 10. This CDR3 is 17 amino acids long. Germline assignment: CDR1 MDHEN and CDR2 SYDVKM. CDR3 DNA sequence: TGTGCCAGCAGTTCGGGACTAGCGGACAGGGAGGCAGATACGCAGTATTTT. Amino acid sequence: CASSSGLADREADTQYF.

The V call is TRBV28, the J call TRBJ2-2; D is unclear. The CDR3 sequence is 11 residues long. V was clipped by 5 bases and J by 8 bases, with 6 bases between them. CDR1 is MDHEN, CDR2 SYDVKM, per germline. CDR3 sequence (DNA): TGTGCCAGCAGTCTCCCAGGGGAGCTGTTTTTT. This codes for CASSLPGELFF. Full variable domain (missing parts from reference TRBV28 and TRBJ2-2): DVKVTQSSRYLVKRTGEKVFLECVQDMDHENMFWYRQDPGLGLRLIYFSYDVKMKEKGDIPEGYSVSREKKERFSLILESASTNQTSMYLCASSLPGELFFGEGSRLTVL.

The rearrangement uses TRBV6-2 or TRBV6-3 and TRBJ1-1; maybe TRBD1 (6 bases). The CDR3 covers 13 residues. CDR1 is MNHEY, CDR2 SVGEGT, per germline. Trimming removed 5 bases at V and 2 bases at J, with 9 bases between. The CDR3 DNA is TGTGCCAGCAGTCCACAGGGAAACACTGAAGCTTTCTTT. Its translation: CASSPQGNTEAFF.

The CDR3, as DNA: TGTGCCAGCAGTAAACCCCCGGGACGGTTAACAACTAATGAAAAACTGTTTTTT. Translated: CASSKPPGRLTTNEKLFF. The rearrangement joins TRBV28 to TRBJ1-4; D may be TRBD1 (5 bases). CDR1 is MDHEN, CDR2 SYDVKM, per germline. The V and J ends lost 5 bases and 0 bases respectively, with 19 bases between them. The CDR3 has 18 residues.

The V and J genes are TRBV4-2 and TRBJ2-2; 8 bases match TRBD2. Germline V gene lookup returns CDR1 LGHNA and CDR2 YNFKEQ. With 1 base clipped from V and 3 bases from J, the junction kept 10 bases outside the gene matches. The CDR3 totals 18 residues. CDR3: CASSQGSSGSMYTGELFF. CDR3 in DNA: TGTGCCAGCAGCCAAGGATCGAGCGGGAGTATGTACACCGGGGAGCTGTTTTTT.

This sequence joins TRBV6-2 or TRBV6-3 and TRBJ1-5; the D gene is possibly TRBD1 (5 bases). CDR3 size: 18 residues. Germline lookup yields CDR1 MNHEY and CDR2 SVGEGT. V lost 1 base and J 0 bases, leaving 16 bases between the germline ends. This CDR3 is CASSYYRRRGYSNQPQHF. CDR3 bases: TGTGCCAGCAGTTACTATCGGCGGAGGGGCTATAGCAATCAGCCCCAGCATTTT.

The chain couples TRBV5-5 to TRBJ1-1; possible D gene TRBD1, 6 bases. The CDR3 runs to 13 residues. The germline V gene encodes CDR1 SGHKS and CDR2 YYEKEE (reference sequence). Trimming stripped 3 bases from V and 3 bases from J, with 9 bases between. The DNA of the CDR3 is TGTGCCAGCAGCTGGACAGCTCACACTGAAGCTTTCTTT. Its translation is CASSWTAHTEAFF. Together with reference TRBV5-5 and TRBJ1-1, the CDR3 gives the full variable domain: DAGVTQSPTHLIKTRGQQVTLRCSPISGHKSVSWYQQVLGQGPQFIFQYYEKEERGRGNFPDRFSARQFPNYSSELNVNALLLGDSALYLCASSWTAHTEAFFGQGTRLTVV.

The chain combines TRBV6-5 with TRBJ1-6, with D hard to call. The CDR3 covers 14 residues. The V gene's germline CDR1 is MNHEY and CDR2 SVGAGI. With 7 bases removed from V and 7 bases from J, the gap between germline ends came to 14 bases. The CDR3 DNA is TGTGCCAGCACCCCTAGGGCAGGCAATTCACCCCTCCACTTT. As protein: CASTPRAGNSPLHF.

This sequence joins TRBV7-8 and TRBJ2-1; 12 bases align to TRBD1. With 4 bases clipped from V and 8 bases from J, the junction kept 6 bases outside the gene matches. Germline CDR1 and CDR2: SGHVS and FQNEAQ. There are 15 residues in the CDR3. This CDR3 is CASSSGTGGIYEQFF. CDR3 in DNA: TGTGCCAGCAGCTCCGGGACAGGGGGCATATATGAGCAGTTCTTC.

The rearrangement joins TRBV6-5 to TRBJ1-6, with TRBD1 matching 11 bases. The CDR3 has 14 residues. Trimming took 8 bases from V and 5 from J; bases not matched to a gene: 2. Germline values: CDR1 MNHEY, CDR2 SVGAGI. CDR3 region: CASGTGGNNSPLHF. CDR3 in DNA: TGTGCCAGCGGGACAGGGGGAAATAATTCACCCCTCCACTTT.

The chain uses TRBV27 and TRBJ1-4; 11 bases are a match to TRBD1. The V gene end was trimmed by 5 bases and the J gene end by 0 bases; junction bases not matched to a gene: 14. Germline V gene data show CDR1 as MNHEY and CDR2 as SMNVEV (reference sequence). CDR3 size: 20 residues. The CDR3 coding sequence is TGTGCCAGCAGTACTTACTACCGGGACAGGGGGGGGGCAACTAATGAAAAACTGTTTTTT. Its protein is CASSTYYRDRGGATNEKLFF.

The gene calls are TRBV5-1 and TRBJ2-7, with 8 nucleotides matching TRBD1. The trim removed 4 bases at V and 5 bases at J, leaving 14 bases unmatched. The germline V gene has CDR1 SGHRS and CDR2 YFSETQ. The CDR3 loop spans 16 amino acids. CDR3 loop: CASSQEAGQGGHEQYF. DNA of the CDR3: TGCGCCAGCAGCCAAGAGGCAGGACAGGGCGGGCACGAGCAGTACTTC.